Presented here are 14 T cell receptor beta chains from one specimen sequenced in a study of CD8 T cells in ankylosing spondylitis. Notes on the study in general: Among TCR beta sequences, a motif of roughly 8 highly homologous variants appeared characteristic of ankylosing spondylitis blood.

TCRdb called the 5' RACE reads again in MiXCR, with one record for every CDR3 protein. This table holds 650,000 to 800,000 distinct CDR3 sequences, 15% to 20% found once. The antigens for these receptors are not known. Source material: blood, either unsorted or a sorted T cell fraction (not recorded which). The receptors come from a male donor with ankylosing spondylitis.

This chain joins TRBV11-2 and TRBJ2-2; 7 nucleotides line up with TRBD1. The CDR3 spans 16 residues. Germline values: CDR1 SGHAT, CDR2 FQNNGV. After removal of 4 bases from V and 4 bases from J, the junction contained 9 bases not matched to a gene. In nucleotides, the CDR3 is TGTGCCAGCAGCTCAGGGGACAGACCAATCACCGGGGAGCTGTTTTTT. This encodes CASSSGDRPITGELFF.

This rearrangement joins TRBV3-1 to TRBJ2-3, with TRBD2 identical over 14 bases. Germline V gene lookup returns CDR1 LGHDT and CDR2 YNNKEL (reference sequence). The CDR3 runs to 18 residues. V lost 1 base and J lost 0; bases outside the gene matches: 3. CDR3 amino acids: CASSQGLAGGTSTDTQYF. The DNA for the CDR3 is TGTGCCAGCAGCCAAGGACTAGCGGGGGGGACTAGCACAGATACGCAGTATTTT.

This clonotype was observed a handful of times. The rearrangement joins TRBV7-8 to TRBJ1-1; TRBD1 aligns across 9 bases. Germline CDR1 and CDR2: SGHVS and FQNEAQ. The J segment lost 10 bases and the V segment lost 1 base, leaving 1 base of the junction unmatched. The CDR3 runs to 12 residues. The CDR3 sequence: CASSLGDRVAFF. The CDR3 nucleotides read TGTGCCAGCAGCTTAGGGGACAGGGTAGCTTTCTTT.

There are a few counts of this clonotype. The chain recombines TRBV28 with TRBJ2-3, with D possibly matching TRBD2 (5 bases). This CDR3 region has 15 residues. Germline V gives CDR1 MDHEN, CDR2 SYDVKM. Trimming took off 0 bases at V and 0 bases at J, with 7 bases between the two ends. The CDR3 here is CASSLWSGSTDTQYF. The CDR3 nucleotides are TGTGCCAGCAGTTTATGGTCGGGAAGCACAGATACGCAGTATTTT.

CDR3 in amino acids: CASSRLLGDQPQHF. The CDR3 DNA reads as TGTGCCAGCAGCCGCTTACTGGGAGACCAGCCCCAGCATTTT. The chain couples TRBV7-8 to TRBJ1-5, with D unresolved. Between the trimmed V and J ends, which lost 5 bases and 7 bases, there was a span of 15 bases. Per germline, CDR1 SGHVS and CDR2 FQNEAQ. CDR3 length: 14 residues. Full variable domain (remainder filled in from reference TRBV7-8 and TRBJ1-5): GAGVSQSPRYKVAKRGQDVALRCDPISGHVSLFWYQQALGQGPEFLTYFQNEAQLDKSGLPSDRFFAERPEGSVSTLKIQRTQQEDSAVYLCASSRLLGDQPQHFGDGTRLSIL.

The chain carries TRBV29-1 and TRBJ1-1; a weak D match, TRBD1 (6 bases). The CDR3 loop spans 11 amino acids. Germline-derived CDR1 and CDR2 are SQVTM and ANQGSEA. Trimming left V 6 bases short and J 4 bases short, with 9 bases between. Here the CDR3 reads CSVDRFTEAFF. The DNA for the CDR3 is TGCAGCGTAGACAGGTTCACTGAAGCTTTCTTT. Using reference TRBV29-1 and TRBJ1-1 for the parts outside the CDR3, the full variable domain is SAVISQKPSRDICQRGTSLTIQCQVDSQVTMMFWYRQQPGQSLTLIATANQGSEATYESGFVIDKFPISRPNLTFSTLTVSNMSPEDSSIYLCSVDRFTEAFFGQGTRLTVV.

The chain uses TRBV6-5 and TRBJ2-3; D might be TRBD1 or TRBD2, each matching 5 bases. This CDR3 is built from 16 residues. Trimming left V 0 bases short and J 5 bases short, with 15 bases between. Germline loops: CDR1 MNHEY, CDR2 SVGAGI. CDR3 sequence (DNA): TGTGCCAGCAGTTACTCGGGGGTAGAGAAGGGAGATACGCAGTATTTT. It encodes CASSYSGVEKGDTQYF.

This chain links TRBV20-1 with TRBJ2-1; 9 bases are shared with TRBD1. V trimming: 6 bases; J trimming: 3 bases; junction bases outside the gene matches: 6. Germline V CDR1 and CDR2: DFQATT, SNEGSKA (reference sequence). CDR3 size: 14 residues. CDR3 in amino acids: CSAQGQGNYNEQFF. The CDR3 DNA is TGCAGTGCCCAGGGACAGGGAAACTACAATGAGCAGTTCTTC.

The gene calls are TRBV28 and TRBJ1-3, with 10 bases lining up with TRBD1. V gave up 3 bases and J gave up 3 bases; unmatched junction bases: 5. Germline CDR1 is MDHEN and CDR2 is SYDVKM. The CDR3 totals 16 residues. The DNA for the CDR3 is TGTGCCAGCAGTTTCTTGACAGGGGGCAATGGAAACACCATATATTTT. It translates to CASSFLTGGNGNTIYF.

There are a few counts of this clonotype. This rearrangement joins TRBV4-2 to TRBJ2-7; TRBD2 agrees at 12 bases. The germline V gene has CDR1 LGHNA and CDR2 YNFKEQ. CDR3 size: 17 residues. The V segment lost 0 bases and the J segment 2 bases; nucleotides outside the gene matches: 5. As DNA, the CDR3 is TGTGCCAGCAGCCAAGAGGCTCCTAGCGGGAGGGCCTACGAGCAGTACTTC. This codes for CASSQEAPSGRAYEQYF.

The CDR3 sequence is CASSDRAGDEQYF. The CDR3 coding sequence is TGTGCCAGTAGTGATCGAGCGGGAGACGAGCAGTACTTC. The gene calls are TRBV19 and TRBJ2-7; 8 positions match TRBD2. The CDR3 covers 13 residues. Germline V gene lookup returns CDR1 LNHDA and CDR2 SQIVND (reference sequence). V lost 5 bases and J lost 5; bases outside the gene matches: 5.

This clonotype was picked up many times. This chain links TRBV24-1 with TRBJ2-2; 7 nucleotides match TRBD2. The CDR3 has 13 amino acids. Germline V CDR1 and CDR2: KGHDR, SFDVKD. The V gene end was trimmed by 7 bases and the J gene end by 4 bases; junction bases not matched to a gene: 2. Here the CDR3 reads CATRGGGTGELFF. The CDR3 DNA reads as TGTGCCACCAGGGGCGGGGGCACCGGGGAGCTGTTTTTT.

V gene TRBV20-1 combines with J gene TRBJ2-3; tentatively, D is TRBD2 (5 bases). The germline V gene has CDR1 DFQATT and CDR2 SNEGSKA (reference sequence). The V and J ends lost 1 base and 1 base respectively, with 12 bases between them. The CDR3 totals 15 residues. CDR3 sequence reads: CSARGSGGGTDTQYF. CDR3 DNA sequence: TGCAGTGCTAGAGGAAGCGGAGGTGGCACAGATACGCAGTATTTT.

This chain connects TRBV7-3 to TRBJ2-1; unclear D gene. The germline V gene encodes CDR1 SGHTA and CDR2 FQGTGA. The CDR3 runs 14 residues. Trimming shortened V by 1 base and J by 5 bases, and 9 bases separated the two germline ends. The CDR3 DNA sequence: TGTGCCAGCAGCTTAAGGGCCGCCGACAATGAGCAGTTCTTC. Protein: CASSLRAADNEQFF.